What follows are 13 T cell receptor beta chains derived from one specimen sequenced in a study of blood T cell repertoires in COVID-19 (dated by TCRdb to the early 2020s). The library was obtained by the immunoSEQ multiplex PCR assay. In TCRdb, the immuneACCESS table is reduced to in-frame sequences with V and J assigned. These tables do not hold every clone; where another copy was compared, an unresolved V gene accounts for under half, and the others remain unexplained. In this sample the table shows under 200,000 clones, 79% of which occur a single time. The ten largest account for approximately 7.7% of the sample. What was sequenced was peripheral blood. The receptors were gathered from an older woman with COVID-19, enrolled during active disease.

The J gene is TRBJ1-5, the V gene TRBV6-5; 7 bases match TRBD1. Germline V lookup: CDR1 MNHEY, CDR2 SVGAGI. With 6 bases clipped from V and 5 bases from J, the junction kept 4 bases outside the gene matches. The CDR3 consists of 13 residues. The CDR3 here is CASRPDRDQPQHF. The CDR3 DNA sequence: TGTGCCAGCAGGCCCGACAGGGATCAGCCCCAGCATTTT.

The chain carries TRBV5-6 and TRBJ1-1; no clear D gene. Germline lookup yields CDR1 SGHDT and CDR2 YYEEEE. The CDR3 is made up of 14 amino acids. Deletions cut 0 bases from V and 2 bases from J, with 8 bases between. The CDR3 DNA sequence: TGTGCCAGCAGCTTGGCTGACTACAACACTGAAGCTTTCTTT. Its protein product is CASSLADYNTEAFF.

This chain uses TRBV5-1 with TRBJ1-2; 8 bases are shared with TRBD1. This CDR3 spans 14 amino acids. The trim removed 0 bases at V and 4 bases at J, leaving 2 bases unmatched. From germline, CDR1 is SGHRS and CDR2 YFSETQ. CDR3 nucleotides: TGCGCCAGCAGCTTGGGACAGGGGCTCTATGGCTACACCTTC. Its translation: CASSLGQGLYGYTF. The variable domain in full, with the rest retrieved from reference TRBV5-1 and TRBJ1-2, is KAGVTQTPRYLIKTRGQQVTLSCSPISGHRSVSWYQQTPGQGLQFLFEYFSETQRNKGNFPGRFSGRQFSNSRSEMNVSTLELGDSALYLCASSLGQGLYGYTFGSGTRLTVV.

The V call is TRBV6-5, the J call TRBJ1-2; D uncertain. V was clipped by 4 bases and J by 8 bases, with 14 bases between them. Germline loops: CDR1 MNHEY, CDR2 SVGAGI. The length of the CDR3 is 13 residues. This CDR3 is CASSFSGNEGYTF. CDR3 sequence (DNA): TGTGCCAGCAGTTTTTCAGGCAATGAGGGCTACACCTTC.

This clone showed up just a few times. The chain links TRBV25-1 to TRBJ2-4; D is unclear. Germline V gene lookup returns CDR1 MGHDK and CDR2 SYGVNS. V shed 2 bases and J shed 6 bases, with 11 bases lying between them. CDR3 size: 14 residues. The CDR3 bases are TGTGCCAGCAGTGAAGAAAGGTCAGGAAACATTCAGTACTTC. The encoded protein is CASSEERSGNIQYF.

CDR3 nucleotide sequence: TGTGCCAGCAGACAGACAGGAGAAGCTAACTATGGCTACACCTTC. This gives the protein CASRQTGEANYGYTF. This chain connects TRBV28 to TRBJ1-2; TRBD1 is a possible D gene (6 bases). Germline CDR1 MDHEN, CDR2 SYDVKM. The CDR3 contains 15 residues. The V gene lost 6 bases and the J gene lost 0 bases, with 14 bases spanning the gap.

The chain combines TRBV28 with TRBJ1-5, with D tentatively TRBD1 (6 bases). CDR3 length equals 15 residues. Germline V gene sequence: CDR1 MDHEN, CDR2 SYDVKM. Trimming removed 5 bases from V and 2 bases from J, with 13 bases in between. DNA for the CDR3: TGTGCCAGCAGTCAGACAGGAGGAGGCAATCAGCCCCAGCATTTT. Its translation is CASSQTGGGNQPQHF.

The chain couples TRBV5-1 to TRBJ1-1; D is unresolved. V lost 2 bases and J 1 base, leaving 9 bases between the germline ends. CDR3 size: 14 residues. Germline assignment: CDR1 SGHRS and CDR2 YFSETQ. This CDR3 is CASSFASANTEAFF. Written as DNA, the CDR3 is TGCGCCAGCAGCTTTGCCAGTGCGAACACTGAAGCTTTCTTT.

The rearrangement uses TRBV5-1 and TRBJ2-3; 11 nucleotides agree with TRBD1. CDR1 and CDR2 (germline): SGHRS, YFSETQ. V lost 4 bases and J lost 4; bases outside the gene matches: 11. This CDR3 spans 17 amino acids. The DNA of the CDR3 is TGCGCCAGCAGCCCCTTTTCGCCGGGACAGGGGGCAGATACGCAGTATTTT. It yields the protein CASSPFSPGQGADTQYF.

This clone was counted a few times. The rearrangement links TRBV7-6 to TRBJ2-3, with 16 positions matching TRBD2. Germline V gene lookup returns CDR1 SGHVS and CDR2 FNYEAQ. The CDR3 loop spans 18 amino acids. Trimming removed 4 bases from V and 3 bases from J; junction bases left unmatched: 7. The chain's CDR3 is CASSSTGTSGRVTDTQYF. For the CDR3, the DNA is TGTGCCAGCAGCTCCACCGGGACTAGCGGGAGGGTAACAGATACGCAGTATTTT.

The rearrangement links TRBV5-5 to TRBJ1-1; perhaps TRBD1 as D (5 bases). The CDR3 is 16 amino acids. V was shortened by 0 bases and J by 1 base, with 13 bases between the two germline ends. CDR1 and CDR2 (germline): SGHKS, YYEKEE (reference sequence). CDR3 protein: CASSLAGQGGNTEAFF. In DNA form, the CDR3 reads TGTGCCAGCAGCTTGGCCGGGCAGGGAGGGAACACTGAAGCTTTCTTT.

This clone was seen a single time. This chain uses TRBV28 with TRBJ2-5; TRBD2 agrees at 10 bases. The CDR3 is 14 residues long. The germline V gene has CDR1 MDHEN and CDR2 SYDVKM. Trimming at V came to 5 bases and at J to 5 bases, leaving 5 bases not matched to a gene. CDR3 sequence (DNA): TGTGCCAGCAGTACTACTAGCGGGGCTGAGACCCAGTACTTC. It encodes CASSTTSGAETQYF.

The chain combines TRBV28 with TRBJ1-2; D gene unclear. The germline V and J ends were trimmed by 6 bases and 2 bases, with 7 bases remaining between them. The CDR3 is made up of 12 amino acids. Per the germline V gene, CDR1 is MDHEN and CDR2 is SYDVKM. The CDR3 protein is CASSSLNYGYTF. The CDR3 DNA sequence: TGTGCCAGCAGCTCCCTCAACTATGGCTACACCTTC.